What follows is one T cell receptor beta chain and its context. Its antigen is currently unknown. These data are taken from a study of T cell responses to AZD1222 COVID-19 vaccine. Libraries were prepared by immunoSEQ multiplex PCR; TCRdb keeps only in-frame clonotypes and omits some of them. Of about 110,000 clones listed, 87% were seen once; the top ten hold 3.5% to 5%. V lost 5 bases to trimming and J lost 3 bases, with 22 bases between them. CDR1 and CDR2 from the germline V gene are PRHDT and FYEKMQ (reference sequence). CDR3 length: 17 amino acids. Study-level results: It was only a handful of AZD1222 recipients who were seropositive at baseline. Donors were mostly white British, more females; clonal diversity possibly underestimated.

The sequenced sample was peripheral blood, obtained on day 0 of AZD1222 vaccination. The clonotype originates from an adult in good health. This chain links TRBV13 with TRBJ1-1; D is uncertain. The CDR3 reads CASSQRILTGTYTEAFF. In DNA, the CDR3 is TGTGCCAGCAGCCAAAGAATCCTTACGGGTACTTACACTGAAGCTTTCTTT.